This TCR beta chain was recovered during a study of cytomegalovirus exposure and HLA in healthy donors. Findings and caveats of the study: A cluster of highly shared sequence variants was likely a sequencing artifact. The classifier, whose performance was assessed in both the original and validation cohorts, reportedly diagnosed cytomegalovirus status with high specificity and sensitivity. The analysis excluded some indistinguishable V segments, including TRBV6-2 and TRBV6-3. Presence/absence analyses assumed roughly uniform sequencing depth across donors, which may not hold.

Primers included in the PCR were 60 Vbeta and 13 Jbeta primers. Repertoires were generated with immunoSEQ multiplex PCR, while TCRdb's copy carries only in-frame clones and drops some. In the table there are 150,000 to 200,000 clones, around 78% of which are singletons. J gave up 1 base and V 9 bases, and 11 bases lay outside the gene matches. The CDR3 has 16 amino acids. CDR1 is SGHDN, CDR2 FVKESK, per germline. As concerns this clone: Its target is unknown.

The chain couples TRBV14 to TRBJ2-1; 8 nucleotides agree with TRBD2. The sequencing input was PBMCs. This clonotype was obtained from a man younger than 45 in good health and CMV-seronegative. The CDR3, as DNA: TGTGCCAGGGGGCCCAATAGCGGGATATCCTACAATGAGCAGTTCTTC. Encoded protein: CARGPNSGISYNEQFF.